This paragraph reports one TCR beta chain. No cognate antigen has been identified for it. Base qualities are missing; no much larger clone stands one base away. The data belong to a study of radiation and T cells in renal cell carcinoma (dated by TCRdb to about 2020). Regarding the complete study: A total of 53 samples underwent TCR beta sequencing, made up of 25 or so tumors and about 27 peripheral blood samples. The final blood draw was performed at 4 weeks after radiation, at the same time as nephrectomy. Across all 50 or so samples, 4,016,671 unique CDR3 nucleotide sequences, encoding 2,658,974 unique CDR3 amino acid sequences, were identified.

Overall study outcomes, separate from this receptor: The single-armed trial design could not address effects of radiation dose or scheduling on the TCR repertoire. Because pretreatment tumor biopsies were not available, the study could not determine whether clonotypes were already present within the tumor at baseline. In blood, the top tumor clonotypes increased from baseline to 2 weeks after radiation and then shrank by 4 weeks, which suggests a temporary expansion of tumor-resident clones. Blood repertoire dynamics were not followed beyond 4 weeks after treatment.

Following the manufacturer's recommendations, the immunoSEQ kit was used to generate TCR beta libraries from genomic DNA. For library preparation, a first multiplex PCR was performed with proprietary primers, followed by a second PCR in which unique barcodes were added, and bead cleanups were performed after each round. Each sample batch included a kit-provided positive control reaction and a negative control reaction. The final libraries were assessed on an Agilent 4200 TapeStation D1000 ScreenTape, pooled by volume, and quantified by qPCR. An Illumina NextSeq500 fitted with a MidOutput 150-cycle cartridge performed the sequencing, running 156 Read1 cycles and 15 Index1 cycles with the kit's custom primers. The pooled library was loaded at 0.95 to 1 pM with about 20% PhiX control spiked in. The original pipeline was this. Vendor-processed data were analyzed in R, and a clonotype was defined as all T cells sharing the same CDR3 nucleotide sequence. In the clone abundance analyses, frequencies were normalized to the 10,000 most abundant clones in each sample. Public T cell clones, which averaged fewer than five per sample, were removed prior to analysis. Tumor-enriched and baseline blood-enriched clonotypes were defined by at least a 32-fold difference in abundance between compartments. A beta-binomial differential abundance model was applied to find clonotypes that expanded or contracted between blood time points. Tumor-blood repertoire similarity was measured with the Baroni-Urbani and Buser coefficient, and groups were compared using two-tailed Wilcoxon tests in R. The source is immuneACCESS, and TCRdb retained only in-frame sequences with V and J called. Part of the clones is not carried over; for the studies checked, unresolved V genes explain less than half of this, and the remainder is unexplained. The D gene and trimming were derived from the DNA, and the V and J assignments and clone size from that table. The sample profile shows roughly 61,000 clones; approximately 80% of them were found once. The ten largest clones add up to about 6.3% of the sample.

Clipping removes 0 bases from V and 7 bases from J, with 9 as the unmatched junction base count. Reading from cysteine to phenylalanine, the CDR3 counts 17 amino acids. The sequence is cut down to CDR3 DNA, 51 bases in frame from base 1. CDR1 and CDR2 are drawn from the germline V gene (reference sequence): GTSNPN, SVGIG. What the time point label conveys for this sample: blood 4 weeks post-SBRT, at nephrectomy. The sample's treatment or condition label, in plain terms: 15 Gy SBRT to primary tumor, nephrectomy 4 weeks later. The samples were drawn from a clinical trial, where primary renal cell carcinomas were treated with 15 Gy of stereotactic body radiation therapy and then removed by nephrectomy 4 weeks afterward. To follow tumor-enriched clonotypes, serial peripheral blood was collected from radiation-treated patients at baseline and at 2 weeks and 4 weeks after SBRT. Renal cell carcinoma with clear cell pathology was present in all patients. The QIAamp DNA Blood Mini Kit (Qiagen) was used to prepare genomic DNA for TCR sequencing. The analyses included only samples that passed all quality control checks.

The receptor was isolated from a man between 60 and 70 years old with renal cell carcinoma. The source was blood, collected from a patient whose treatment included radiotherapy and nephrectomy. The sequence joins TRBV30 to TRBJ2-2; TRBD2 aligns with 12 central bases. The DNA sequence is given as TGTGCCTGGAGTGTCACCCGACTAGCGGGAGTACTCGGGGAGCTGTTTTTT. This is translated as CAWSVTRLAGVLGELFF.